This TCR beta chain was profiled in a study of blood T cell repertoires in COVID-19. In the study overall: T cells, B-cell-depleted T cells, or PBMCs supplied cDNA or gDNA.

Authors' processing steps: By means of reference gene primer amplification, nucleated cell counts were estimated. The table came from immunoSEQ multiplex PCR; TCRdb's copy has only in-frame clones and leaves some out. The D gene and trimming were derived from the DNA, and the V and J assignments and clone size from that table. The sample carries approximately 300,000 clones, just under 90% recorded once. The CDR3 is made up of 14 amino acids. Germline CDR1 is SGHAT and CDR2 is FQNNGV. V gave up 5 bases and J gave up 0 bases, with 7 bases separating them. The J gene is TRBJ1-4, the V gene TRBV11-2; a weak D match, TRBD1 (6 bases). The sample consisted of peripheral blood. The receptor was derived from a woman aged 25 to 39 with COVID-19, enrolled during active disease. The CDR3 bases are TGTGCCAGCAGCCCAGGGGCAACTAATGAAAAACTGTTTTTT. Amino acid sequence: CASSPGATNEKLFF.